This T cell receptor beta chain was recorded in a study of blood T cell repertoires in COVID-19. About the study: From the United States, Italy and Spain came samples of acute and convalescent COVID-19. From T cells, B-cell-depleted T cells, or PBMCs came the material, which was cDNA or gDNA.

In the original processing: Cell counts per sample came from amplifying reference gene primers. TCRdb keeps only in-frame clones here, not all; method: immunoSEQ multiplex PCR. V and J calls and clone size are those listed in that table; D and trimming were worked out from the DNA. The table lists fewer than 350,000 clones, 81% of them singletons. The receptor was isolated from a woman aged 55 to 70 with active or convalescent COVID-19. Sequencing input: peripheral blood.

CDR3 DNA: TGTGCCAGCAGTGAGACCTCCGGGACAGGGGGCAACAATGAGCAGTTCTTC. It translates to CASSETSGTGGNNEQFF. V is TRBV6-2 or TRBV6-3 and J is TRBJ2-1, with TRBD1 matching over 12 bases. Trimming removed 5 bases from V and 5 bases from J; junction bases left unmatched: 10. Germline V gene sequence: CDR1 MNHEY, CDR2 SVGEGT. The CDR3 loop spans 17 amino acids.